These T cell receptor beta chains were read from a single sample in a study of blood T cell repertoires in COVID-19. Profiled with immunoSEQ multiplex PCR; TCRdb holds only in-frame clones, not every one. The data hold some 300,000 clones, with roughly 87% observed a single time. The specimen sequenced was PBMCs or T cells enriched from blood (not recorded which). Source of these receptors: a woman aged 25 to 39 who had recovered from COVID-19. Both conserved end residues are part of each CDR3. The D gene is left open where the match is weak. For some rows the clone size is stated as once, few or many, or as a class when expanded; others skip it.

v_gene: TRBV7-8; d_gene: -; j_gene: TRBJ1-1; abundance: -; CDR3nt: TGTGCCAGCAGCTCACAGGGTATCACTGAAGCTTTCTTT; CDR3aa: CASSSQGITEAFF
v_gene: TRBV10-3; d_gene: TRBD2; j_gene: TRBJ2-1; abundance: -; CDR3nt: TGTGCCATCAGTGCAGGGCTAGCGGGTGTTAATGAGCAGTTCTTC; CDR3aa: CAISAGLAGVNEQFF
v_gene: TRBV3-1/TRBV3-2; d_gene: -; j_gene: TRBJ1-1; abundance: few; CDR3nt: TGTGCCAGCAGCCCCCAGACGGGAGCGGGCACTGAAGCTTTCTTT; CDR3aa: CASSPQTGAGTEAFF
v_gene: TRBV24-1; d_gene: -; j_gene: TRBJ2-1; abundance: -; CDR3nt: TGTGCCACCAGTGATTCGGGACTCTACAATGAGCAGTTCTTC; CDR3aa: CATSDSGLYNEQFF
v_gene: TRBV2; d_gene: TRBD1; j_gene: TRBJ1-2; abundance: -; CDR3nt: TGTGCCAGTACACTCCGGGACAGGAGCTATGGCTACACCTTC; CDR3aa: CASTLRDRSYGYTF
v_gene: TRBV10-3; d_gene: -; j_gene: TRBJ1-3; abundance: -; CDR3nt: TGTGCCATCAGTGCAGCAGGGATCTCTGGAAACACCATATATTTT; CDR3aa: CAISAAGISGNTIYF
v_gene: TRBV5-1; d_gene: TRBD1; j_gene: TRBJ2-2; abundance: -; CDR3nt: TGCGCCAGCAGCTTGGCCCCGGGACAGGGGGACGCCGGGGAGCTGTTTTTT; CDR3aa: CASSLAPGQGDAGELFF
v_gene: TRBV5-1; d_gene: -; j_gene: TRBJ1-2; abundance: -; CDR3nt: TGCGCCAGCAGGGGGGGTAGCCCTTATGGCTACACCTTC; CDR3aa: CASRGGSPYGYTF
v_gene: TRBV2; d_gene: TRBD2; j_gene: TRBJ2-7; abundance: -; CDR3nt: TGTGCCAGCAGTGAACCAAACCCGGGACTAGCGAAATCCTACGAGCAGTACTTC; CDR3aa: CASSEPNPGLAKSYEQYF
v_gene: TRBV20-1; d_gene: TRBD2; j_gene: TRBJ2-5; abundance: -; CDR3nt: TGCAGTGCTAGTGCGGGGGGTTCAGAGACCCAGTACTTC; CDR3aa: CSASAGGSETQYF
v_gene: TRBV9; d_gene: TRBD1; j_gene: TRBJ2-3; abundance: -; CDR3nt: TGTGCCAGCAGCGTAGGGCAGGGGGTTACAGATACGCAGTATTTT; CDR3aa: CASSVGQGVTDTQYF
v_gene: TRBV3-1/TRBV3-2; d_gene: -; j_gene: TRBJ1-1; abundance: -; CDR3nt: TGTGCCAGCAGCCCGACCTCGGGAGAAGCTTTCTTT; CDR3aa: CASSPTSGEAFF
v_gene: TRBV30; d_gene: -; j_gene: TRBJ1-5; abundance: -; CDR3nt: TGTGCCTGGACCATGACAAGCCTAGGGGCGGGCAATCAGCCCCAGCATTTT; CDR3aa: CAWTMTSLGAGNQPQHF
v_gene: TRBV2; d_gene: TRBD2; j_gene: TRBJ2-2; abundance: -; CDR3nt: TGTGCCAGCAGTGGCCTAGCGGTTCGCACCGGGGAGCTGTTTTTT; CDR3aa: CASSGLAVRTGELFF
v_gene: TRBV6-5; d_gene: TRBD1; j_gene: TRBJ1-1; abundance: once; CDR3nt: TGTGCCAGCAAACTCAAGACAGGGGGGAACACTGAAGCTTTCTTT; CDR3aa: CASKLKTGGNTEAFF
v_gene: TRBV11-2; d_gene: -; j_gene: TRBJ2-3; abundance: -; CDR3nt: TGTGCCAGCAGCTCGGGACTGGCGGGCACAGATACGCAGTATTTT; CDR3aa: CASSSGLAGTDTQYF